This T cell receptor beta chain was observed in a study of shared clonotypes between healthy human individuals. About the research overall: Each donor's CD8 memory used one plate, CD8 naive two, each CD4 subset three.

The CDR3 contains 20 residues. The test was conducted at deep level. TCRdb keeps only in-frame clones here, not all; method: immunoSEQ multiplex PCR. The sample holds some 1.4 million clones, more than 95% seen once. In its sample, this clone was seen once. This rearrangement joins TRBV21-1 to TRBJ2-1; the table names TRBD2, a call not compared with the DNA. TRBV21-1 is noted as a pseudogene. The sequence was obtained from a man aged 25-40 years in good health. The sequenced material came from naive CD4+ T cells sorted from blood. Subset: CD45RA+ positively selected. Here the CDR3 reads CASSTGKDYSLKPLLVARFF. The DNA for the CDR3 is TGTGCCAGCAGCACGGGGAAAGACTATTCCCTCAAACCCCTCCTGGTAGCGCGGTTCTTC.